This entry lists 24 T cell receptor beta chains sequenced from one sample in a study of shared clonotypes between healthy human individuals. The table came from immunoSEQ multiplex PCR; TCRdb's copy has only in-frame clones and leaves some out. In the table there are over 2 million clones, around 95% of which are singletons. The source material was naive CD4+ T cells sorted from blood. Subset reported: CD45RA+ positively selected. The source is a young man in good health.

The chain employs TRBV25-1 and TRBJ1-3; the D is unclear. V gave up 2 bases and J gave up 6 bases, with 5 bases separating them. Germline CDR1 reads MGHDK; CDR2 reads SYGVNS. The CDR3 runs 12 residues. The CDR3 sequence is CASSEEVNTIYF. CDR3 nucleotide sequence: TGTGCCAGCAGTGAAGAAGTAAACACCATATATTTT.

As to this clone: Other DNA sequences from this sample encode an identical CDR3 as well. J is TRBJ2-3 and V is TRBV5-1; TRBD2 might be the D (6 bases). This CDR3 is 13 amino acids long. Germline CDR1 reads SGHRS; CDR2 reads YFSETQ. The V end was cut by 4 bases, the J end by 4 bases, with 10 bases between. The CDR3 loop reads CASSPPGADTQYF. CDR3 DNA: TGCGCCAGCAGCCCCCCGGGGGCAGATACGCAGTATTTT.

Points on this clone: This sample includes further DNA sequences coding for the same CDR3. The chain joins TRBV29-1 to TRBJ1-1, with D tentatively TRBD1 (6 bases). V lost 6 bases, J lost 4 bases, and 12 bases lay in between. Germline loops: CDR1 SQVTM, CDR2 ANQGSEA. CDR3 length: 12 amino acids. The chain's CDR3 is CSVERGSTEAFF. CDR3 nucleotides: TGCAGCGTCGAAAGGGGGAGCACTGAAGCTTTCTTT.

The chain joins TRBV7-8 to TRBJ2-7; 11 bases are shared with TRBD2. Germline V gene lookup returns CDR1 SGHVS and CDR2 FQNEAQ. The CDR3 is 15 residues long. The V segment lost 5 bases and the J segment 2 bases; nucleotides outside the gene matches: 5. CDR3 bases: TGTGCCAGCAGCCTGGGACTAGCGGAGACCTACGAGCAGTACTTC. It is translated as CASSLGLAETYEQYF.

The chain joins TRBV18 to TRBJ2-2; a weak D match, TRBD2 (6 bases). Germline V gene sequence: CDR1 KGHSH, CDR2 LQKENI. This CDR3 spans 17 amino acids. V was cut by 3 bases and J by 0 bases, with 14 bases left in between. The CDR3 reads CASSPLLEGTNTGELFF. The CDR3 nucleotides are TGTGCCAGCTCACCGCTTCTGGAGGGGACGAACACCGGGGAGCTGTTTTTT.

V usage is TRBV5-6 and J usage is TRBJ1-4; perhaps TRBD1 as D (6 bases). The length of the CDR3 is 16 residues. Trimming cost V 2 bases and J 4 bases, with 15 bases left between them. Germline V gene lookup returns CDR1 SGHDT and CDR2 YYEEEE. In DNA form, the CDR3 reads TGTGCCAGCAGCTTAGCTCAGACAGGCTTTAATGAAAAACTGTTTTTT. Translated, it gives CASSLAQTGFNEKLFF.

This clone appeared a single time. The chain combines TRBV2 with TRBJ2-3; TRBD1 or TRBD2 may be the D gene (5 bases each). Trimming pared 7 bases from V and 0 bases from J, leaving 14 bases between. This CDR3 comprises 15 residues. The germline V gene has CDR1 SNHLY and CDR2 FYNNEI. This CDR3 reads CASKLWGSSTDTQYF. As DNA, the CDR3 is TGTGCCAGCAAGTTGTGGGGGTCTAGCACAGATACGCAGTATTTT.

The chain carries TRBV29-1 and TRBJ1-1; D perhaps matches TRBD1 (6 bases). Germline CDR1 SQVTM, CDR2 ANQGSEA. CDR3 length: 12 residues. Deletions cut 4 bases from V and 7 bases from J, with 13 bases between. CDR3 sequence: CSVGTGFSEAFF. Written as DNA, the CDR3 is TGCAGCGTTGGTACAGGGTTCAGTGAAGCTTTCTTT.

This clone occurred a few times. The rearrangement links TRBV18 to TRBJ2-4; no reliable D call. CDR1 and CDR2 (germline): KGHSH, LQKENI. V lost 0 bases and J lost 0, with 9 bases in between. CDR3 length equals 16 residues. The CDR3 spells CASSPPHGPAKNIQYF. In DNA form, the CDR3 reads TGTGCCAGCTCACCACCGCACGGACCAGCCAAAAACATTCAGTACTTC.

The chain links TRBV6-1 to TRBJ1-1, with 7 bases matching TRBD1. Trimming cost V 7 bases and J 9 bases; bases outside gene matches: 11. This CDR3 is 13 amino acids long. CDR1 and CDR2 from the germline V gene are MNHNS and SASEGT. The CDR3 here is CASTTGQSGQAFF. DNA for the CDR3: TGTGCCAGCACCACGGGACAGTCTGGACAAGCTTTCTTT.

On this clone itself: The sample holds other DNA sequences that translate to the same CDR3. CDR3 sequence reads: CASSTQGAANEKLFF. CDR3 in DNA: TGTGCCAGCAGTACCCAGGGGGCTGCTAATGAAAAACTGTTTTTT. The rearrangement uses TRBV27 and TRBJ1-4; TRBD1 matches at 8 bases. J gave up 3 bases and V 5 bases, and 5 bases lay outside the gene matches. This CDR3 comprises 15 residues. Germline CDR1 and CDR2: MNHEY and SMNVEV (reference sequence). Complete variable domain (other parts from reference TRBV27 and TRBJ1-4): EAQVTQNPRYLITVTGKKLTVTCSQNMNHEYMSWYRQDPGLGLRQIYYSMNVEVTDKGDVPEGYKVSRKEKRNFPLILESPSPNQTSLYFCASSTQGAANEKLFFGSGTQLSVL.

This sequence joins TRBV5-6 and TRBJ1-3, with D possibly being TRBD1 (5 bases). V was cut by 0 bases and J by 4 bases, with 11 bases left in between. In germline, CDR1 is SGHDT, CDR2 YYEEEE. The CDR3 sequence is 15 residues long. CDR3 region: CASSLDAGQGNTIYF. CDR3 nucleotide sequence: TGTGCCAGCAGCTTGGACGCAGGGCAGGGAAACACCATATATTTT.

The V call is TRBV5-1, the J call TRBJ2-1; 8 nucleotides match TRBD1. CDR1 and CDR2 from the germline V gene are SGHRS and YFSETQ. V lost 2 bases, J lost 4 bases, and 8 bases stayed unmatched. This CDR3 is 16 amino acids long. The CDR3 region is CASSFAPGQAYNEQFF. The CDR3 nucleotides are TGCGCCAGCAGCTTCGCCCCGGGACAGGCTTACAATGAGCAGTTCTTC.

The V call is TRBV7-6, the J call TRBJ2-3; D gene ambiguous. Germline values: CDR1 SGHVS, CDR2 FNYEAQ. Trimming pared 3 bases from V and 0 bases from J, leaving 7 bases between. The CDR3 consists of 14 residues. In DNA, the CDR3 is TGTGCCAGCAGCTTCTGGGCTAGCACAGATACGCAGTATTTT. Its translation: CASSFWASTDTQYF.

The chain is built from TRBV27 and TRBJ2-7, with TRBD2 matching 7 bases. The length of the CDR3 is 14 residues. CDR1 MNHEY and CDR2 SMNVEV come from the germline V gene (reference sequence). Trimming removed 9 bases from V and 7 bases from J; junction bases left unmatched: 15. The chain's CDR3 is CARGVSAGAGEQYF. CDR3 nucleotides: TGTGCCAGAGGCGTATCTGCGGGAGCAGGGGAGCAGTACTTC.

This chain uses TRBV10-3 with TRBJ2-7; possibly TRBD2 for D (5 bases). The germline V gene has CDR1 ENHRY and CDR2 SYGVKD. The CDR3 has 14 residues. Trimming removed 5 bases at V and 0 bases at J, with 11 bases between. CDR3 sequence (DNA): TGTGCCATCAGTCCTTCGGGAACCTCCTACGAGCAGTACTTC. Translation gives CAISPSGTSYEQYF.

The chain combines TRBV28 with TRBJ2-7, with 9 bases aligning to TRBD1. The CDR3 sequence is 15 residues long. The V gene's germline CDR1 is MDHEN and CDR2 SYDVKM. J gave up 6 bases and V 6 bases, and 12 bases lay outside the gene matches. In DNA, the CDR3 is TGTGCCAGCAGACAAAGGGGGACAGGGATACCCGAGCAGTACTTC. Its translation is CASRQRGTGIPEQYF.

This chain links TRBV19 with TRBJ2-2; the D is unclear. CDR1 and CDR2 (germline): LNHDA, SQIVND (reference sequence). V lost 5 bases and J 7 bases, leaving 14 bases between the germline ends. The CDR3 is made up of 14 amino acids. CDR3 residues: CASSGWFVGGELFF. As DNA, the CDR3 is TGTGCCAGTAGTGGATGGTTCGTGGGCGGGGAGCTGTTTTTT.

The rearrangement joins TRBV5-1 to TRBJ2-5, with no clear D. The germline CDR1 and CDR2 sequences are SGHRS and YFSETQ. This CDR3 is 15 amino acids long. The V and J ends lost 3 bases and 2 bases respectively, with 14 bases between them. CDR3 nucleotide sequence: TGCGCCAGCAGCTCCGGCTATCCAGCGCAAGAGACCCAGTACTTC. Its protein is CASSSGYPAQETQYF.

In the case of this clone: This may be a read error, as it is one base from a much larger clone. Other DNA sequences of this sample code for an identical CDR3. The chain joins TRBV30 to TRBJ2-5; 9 nucleotides match TRBD1. CDR3 length: 15 amino acids. Germline V gene sequence: CDR1 GTSNPN, CDR2 SVGIG (reference sequence). The CDR3 sequence is CAWSEQQGAAETQYF. The CDR3 coding sequence is TGTGCCTGGAGTGAGCAACAGGGGGCAGCGGAGACCCAATACTTC.

This sequence joins TRBV6-6 and TRBJ2-3; D may be TRBD2 (6 bases). CDR3 size: 15 residues. V shed 4 bases and J shed 0 bases, with 11 bases lying between them. Looked up from germline, CDR1 is MNHNY and CDR2 is SVGAGI (reference sequence). CDR3 nucleotide sequence: TGTGCCAGCAGTTTCTCGGGAGCTAGCACAGATACGCAGTATTTT. Encoded protein: CASSFSGASTDTQYF.

This CDR3 reads CASSLDRAGANVLTF. DNA of the CDR3: TGTGCCAGCAGCCTGGACAGAGCTGGGGCCAACGTCCTGACTTTC. The chain carries TRBV7-2 and TRBJ2-6; D is possibly TRBD1 (6 bases). CDR1 is SGHTA, CDR2 FQGNSA, per germline. V shed 5 bases and J shed 2 bases, with 10 bases lying between them. The CDR3 is 15 amino acids.

The chain carries TRBV4-1 and TRBJ2-1, with 9 bases identical to TRBD2. The V gene end was trimmed by 4 bases and the J gene end by 0 bases; junction bases not matched to a gene: 7. The CDR3 length is 17 residues. Looked up from germline, CDR1 is MGHRA and CDR2 is YSYEKL. This chain's CDR3 is CASSRYLAGSSYNEQFF. CDR3 in DNA: TGCGCCAGCAGCCGCTACCTAGCGGGGAGCTCCTACAATGAGCAGTTCTTC.

A word on this clone: The same CDR3 can be traced to other DNA sequences in this sample. This chain uses TRBV6-6 with TRBJ1-5, with no clear D. Looked up from germline, CDR1 is MNHNY and CDR2 is SVGAGI (reference sequence). This CDR3 is built from 14 residues. V was trimmed by 2 bases and J by 4 bases, leaving 9 bases between them. The CDR3 DNA follows: TGTGCCAGCAGTTACGGGGAGGATAATCAGCCCCAGCATTTT. It translates to CASSYGEDNQPQHF.